The T cell receptor beta chain described here comes from a study of blood T cell repertoires in COVID-19 (dated by TCRdb to the early 2020s). Looking at the study overall: The collaborator samples originated in the United States, Italy and Spain and spanned the acute and convalescent phases of COVID-19. The material from the prospective study consisted of cDNA or gDNA derived from T cells, B-cell-depleted T cells, or PBMCs. Subjects who had been exposed to COVID-19, were actively infected with it, or had recovered from it provided the deeply sampled blood TCRbeta repertoires that made up the dataset. The repertoires were made available in a free public database intended to serve as a resource for research on the immune response to SARS-CoV-2. The samples were drawn from the first 160 participants of the ongoing ImmuneRACE study and from 1,254 subjects provided by 6 global collaborators. The sample metadata nearly always contained a de-identified subject ID, COVID-19 status, age in years and sex. HLA class I and class II types, where available, came from metadata supplied by the sample provider rather than from assay-based typing. The paper's findings and limits, for the study overall: Clinical and demographic metadata were provided uncurated, with the amount varying by source and participant.

Collaborating institutions collected whole blood in K2EDTA tubes following their own protocols. For TCRbeta analysis, collaborators shipped samples as frozen whole blood, isolated PBMCs, or DNA extracted from either of those sample types. For this clone: Its binding antigen is unknown. Nothing much larger sits one base from this clone, and base qualities are not available.

The immunoSEQ Assay, a bias-controlled multiplex PCR, was used to amplify TCRbeta CDR3 regions from genomic DNA. The original pipeline was this. Within the assay, amplification of reference gene primers was used to estimate how many nucleated cells each sample contained. To quantify the absolute abundance of each unique TCRbeta CDR3 rearrangement, sequence reads were collapsed and filtered. For each sample, productive Simpson clonality was calculated by taking the square root of Simpson's diversity index across productive rearrangements. The immuneACCESS repertoire file appears here via TCRdb, limited to in-frame rearrangements. These files lack a portion of the clones; in checked studies, under half of the deficit traces to unresolved V genes, and the cause of the others is not known. The V and J calls and clone size are taken from that table; D and trimming were inferred from the DNA. The sample table shows 35,000 to 50,000 clones, and about nine tenths are seen once. The ten top clones hold 15% to 17% of the sample.

The sample taken for sequencing was peripheral blood. The origin of this receptor is a woman aged 30 to 39 in a cohort sampled during active COVID-19.

The CDR3 sequence is CASSFGGTGVYEQYF. In nucleotide form, the sequence is TGTGCCAGCAGCTTCGGCGGGACAGGGGTCTACGAGCAGTACTTC. The chain is assembled from TRBV7-3 and TRBJ2-7, and 10 junctional nucleotides match TRBD1. CDR3 length: 15 amino acids, cysteine to phenylalanine. Only CDR3 DNA is held: 45 bases, read in frame from base 1. The germline V gene specifies SGHTA as CDR1 and FQGTGA as CDR2. Trimming takes 3 bases off V and 3 bases off J; junction bases not matched to a gene: 5.